Listed below are T cell receptor beta chains from one sample, sequenced in a study of cytomegalovirus exposure and HLA in healthy donors. The method was immunoSEQ multiplex PCR; TCRdb's version includes in-frame clones alone and lacks a portion of them. The sample lists 200,000 to 250,000 clones; around 76% were seen once. Sequencing was performed on PBMCs. The source is a woman in her thirties or forties in good health and CMV-seropositive. The CDR3 runs from the conserved cysteine through the conserved F or W. D genes are given only for firm matches. For some rows the clone size is stated as once, few or many, or as a class when expanded; others skip it.

v_gene: TRBV5-8
d_gene: -
j_gene: TRBJ1-1
abundance: -
CDR3aa: CASSYLDSMPEAFF
CDR3nt: TGTGCCAGCAGCTATCTGGACTCTATGCCAGAAGCTTTCTTT

v_gene: TRBV5-1
d_gene: -
j_gene: TRBJ1-1
abundance: -
CDR3aa: CASSLTGSPSTEAFF
CDR3nt: TGCGCCAGCAGCTTAACAGGGTCCCCCAGCACTGAAGCTTTCTTT

v_gene: TRBV30
d_gene: TRBD1
j_gene: TRBJ1-5
abundance: few
CDR3aa: CACVTGSNQPQHF
CDR3nt: TGTGCCTGTGTGACAGGGAGCAATCAGCCCCAGCATTTT

v_gene: TRBV30
d_gene: TRBD1
j_gene: TRBJ2-7
abundance: -
CDR3aa: CAWAGGGQGSYEQYF
CDR3nt: TGTGCCTGGGCCGGTGGGGGACAGGGGTCCTACGAGCAGTACTTC

v_gene: TRBV4-2
d_gene: TRBD1
j_gene: TRBJ1-1
abundance: -
CDR3aa: CASSLPDRDRNTEAFF
CDR3nt: TGTGCCAGCAGCCTACCCGACAGGGACAGAAACACTGAAGCTTTCTTT

v_gene: TRBV9
d_gene: TRBD2
j_gene: TRBJ2-3
abundance: -
CDR3aa: CASSTSGGPGLNTQYF
CDR3nt: TGTGCCAGCAGCACCAGCGGGGGGCCAGGATTGAATACGCAGTATTTT

v_gene: TRBV12-5
d_gene: -
j_gene: TRBJ1-1
abundance: once
CDR3aa: CASGMTLTTGIQAFF
CDR3nt: TGTGCTAGTGGTATGACGCTAACCACAGGGATTCAAGCTTTCTTT

v_gene: TRBV4-2
d_gene: TRBD1
j_gene: TRBJ1-2
abundance: -
CDR3aa: CASSLPGQAIYGYTF
CDR3nt: TGTGCCAGCAGTCTTCCGGGACAGGCAATCTATGGCTACACCTTC

v_gene: TRBV5-4
d_gene: -
j_gene: TRBJ1-2
abundance: once
CDR3aa: CASSAIQAPYGYTF
CDR3nt: TGTGCCAGCAGCGCGATTCAGGCGCCCTATGGCTACACCTTC

v_gene: TRBV11-3
d_gene: TRBD2
j_gene: TRBJ2-3
abundance: -
CDR3aa: CASSLNPAGITDTQYF
CDR3nt: TGTGCCAGCAGCTTAAATCCAGCGGGAATAACAGATACGCAGTATTTT

v_gene: TRBV7-2
d_gene: -
j_gene: TRBJ1-3
abundance: -
CDR3aa: CASSPGSGGNTIYF
CDR3nt: TGTGCCAGCAGCCCTGGGTCAGGAGGAAACACCATATATTTT

v_gene: TRBV2
d_gene: TRBD1
j_gene: TRBJ1-2
abundance: -
CDR3aa: CASSSQQGSYGYTF
CDR3nt: TGTGCCAGCAGCTCTCAACAGGGGAGCTATGGCTACACCTTC